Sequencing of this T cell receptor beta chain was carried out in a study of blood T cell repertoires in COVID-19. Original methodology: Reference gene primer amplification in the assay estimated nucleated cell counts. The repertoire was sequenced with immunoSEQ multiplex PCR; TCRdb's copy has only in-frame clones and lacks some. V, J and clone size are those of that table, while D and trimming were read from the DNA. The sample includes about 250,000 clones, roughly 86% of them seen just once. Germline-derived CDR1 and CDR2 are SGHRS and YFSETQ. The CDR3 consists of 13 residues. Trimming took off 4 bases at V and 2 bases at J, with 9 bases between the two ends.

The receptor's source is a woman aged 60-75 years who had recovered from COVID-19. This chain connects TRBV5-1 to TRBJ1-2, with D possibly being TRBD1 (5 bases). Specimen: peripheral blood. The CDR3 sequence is CASSAGKNYGYTF. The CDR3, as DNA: TGCGCCAGCAGCGCAGGGAAAAACTATGGCTACACCTTC.